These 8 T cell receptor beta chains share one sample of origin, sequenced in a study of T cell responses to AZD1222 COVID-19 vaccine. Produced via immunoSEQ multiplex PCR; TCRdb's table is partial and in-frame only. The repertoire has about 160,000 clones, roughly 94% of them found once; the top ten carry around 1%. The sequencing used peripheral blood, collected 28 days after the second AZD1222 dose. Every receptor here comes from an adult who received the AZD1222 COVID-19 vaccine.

The DNA of the CDR3 is TGTGCCAGCAGCTTCGGTGGAGGCTACACCTTC. Its protein is CASSFGGGYTF. The V gene is TRBV7-9, the J gene TRBJ1-2; D is ambiguous. The V end was cut by 3 bases, the J end by 8 bases, with 7 bases between. In germline, CDR1 is SEHNR, CDR2 FQNEAQ (reference sequence). The CDR3 has 11 residues.

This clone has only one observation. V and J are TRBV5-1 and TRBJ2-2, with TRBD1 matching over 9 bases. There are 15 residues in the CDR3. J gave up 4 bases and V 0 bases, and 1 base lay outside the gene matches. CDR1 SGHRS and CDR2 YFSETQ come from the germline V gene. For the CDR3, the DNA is TGCGCCAGCAGCTTGGGGGACAGGGCCACCGGGGAGCTGTTTTTT. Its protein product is CASSLGDRATGELFF.

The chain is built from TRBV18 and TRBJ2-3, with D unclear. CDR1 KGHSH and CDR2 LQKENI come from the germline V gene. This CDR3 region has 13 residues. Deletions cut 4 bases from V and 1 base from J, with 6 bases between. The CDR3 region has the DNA TGTGCCAGCTCACAACTCGGCACAGATACGCAGTATTTT. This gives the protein CASSQLGTDTQYF.

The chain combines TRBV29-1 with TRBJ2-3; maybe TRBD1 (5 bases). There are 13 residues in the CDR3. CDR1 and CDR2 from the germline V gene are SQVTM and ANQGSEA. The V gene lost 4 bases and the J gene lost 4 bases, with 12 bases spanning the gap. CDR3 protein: CSVAPGQADTQYF. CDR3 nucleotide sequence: TGCAGCGTTGCCCCAGGGCAGGCAGATACGCAGTATTTT.

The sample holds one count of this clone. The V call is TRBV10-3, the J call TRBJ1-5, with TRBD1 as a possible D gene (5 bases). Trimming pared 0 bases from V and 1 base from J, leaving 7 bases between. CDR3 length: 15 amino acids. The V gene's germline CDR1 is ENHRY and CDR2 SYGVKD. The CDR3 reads CAISESEGSNQPQHF. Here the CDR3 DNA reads TGTGCCATCAGTGAGTCAGAGGGGAGCAATCAGCCCCAGCATTTT.

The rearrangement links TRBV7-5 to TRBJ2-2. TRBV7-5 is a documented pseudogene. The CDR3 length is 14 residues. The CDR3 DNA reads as TGTGCCAGGACAAAGGGGGGATCCACCGGGGAGCTGTTTTTT. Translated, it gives CARTKGGSTGELFF.

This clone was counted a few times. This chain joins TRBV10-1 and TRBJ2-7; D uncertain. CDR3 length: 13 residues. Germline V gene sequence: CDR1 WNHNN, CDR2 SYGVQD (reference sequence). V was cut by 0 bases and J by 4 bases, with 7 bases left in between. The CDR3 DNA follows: TGCGCCAGCAGTGAGTCGTACGGGTACGAGCAGTACTTC. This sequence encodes CASSESYGYEQYF.

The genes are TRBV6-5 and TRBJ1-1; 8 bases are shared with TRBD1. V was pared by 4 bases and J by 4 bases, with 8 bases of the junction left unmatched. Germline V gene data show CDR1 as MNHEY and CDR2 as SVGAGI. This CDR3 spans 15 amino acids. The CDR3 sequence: CASSWDRTRPTEAFF. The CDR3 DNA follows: TGTGCCAGCAGTTGGGACAGGACGCGACCCACTGAAGCTTTCTTT.